This T cell receptor beta chain was sequenced during a study of tumor-infiltrating lymphocytes in oesophageal squamous cell carcinoma. Germline V gene lookup returns CDR1 SGHVS and CDR2 FQNEAQ. Trimming took 0 bases from V and 5 from J, leaving 7 bases between them. This CDR3 contains 14 residues. TCRdb re-analysed the PCR reads in MiXCR, keeping a single row per CDR3 protein. The table has almost 20,000 distinct CDR3 sequences, around 40% seen once; the top ten hold roughly 6.4%. The sequence was collected from a male donor with esophageal squamous cell carcinoma. This chain joins TRBV7-8 and TRBJ2-2, with D perhaps TRBD1 (6 bases). Sequenced: blood. The DNA of the CDR3 is TGTGCCAGCAGCTTAGCGCAGGGGACCGGGGAGCTGTTTTTT. It yields the protein CASSLAQGTGELFF.